One and the same sample provided the 9 T cell receptor beta chains below, sequenced in a study of T cell responses to AZD1222 COVID-19 vaccine. Using immunoSEQ multiplex PCR, the repertoire was profiled, and TCRdb retains in-frame clones only, with some absent. The sample has over 120,000 clones, around 92% seen once. The material was peripheral blood, obtained after recovery from COVID-19. These TCRs come from an adult who had recovered from COVID-19.

The genes are TRBV10-3 and TRBJ1-3; D is unresolved. The CDR3 length is 14 residues. Trimming removed 7 bases at V and 3 bases at J, with 13 bases between. From germline, CDR1 is ENHRY and CDR2 SYGVKD. CDR3 region: CAITPDLGGNTIYF. CDR3 DNA: TGTGCCATCACCCCCGACCTCGGTGGAAACACCATATATTTT.

The chain links TRBV5-4 to TRBJ2-7, with 7 bases that match TRBD1. The CDR3 spans 14 residues. The V and J ends lost 0 bases and 2 bases, in that order; junction bases with no gene match: 2. Germline V gives CDR1 SGHNT, CDR2 YYREEE (reference sequence). CDR3 bases: TGTGCCAGCAGCTTGGGGACAGGAACCTACGAGCAGTACTTC. Its translation is CASSLGTGTYEQYF.

This clone was seen a single time. The chain carries TRBV19 and TRBJ2-4, with 7 bases that match TRBD2. The CDR3 consists of 15 residues. The V segment lost 3 bases and the J segment 7 bases; nucleotides outside the gene matches: 9. Germline CDR1 LNHDA, CDR2 SQIVND (reference sequence). CDR3 DNA: TGTGCCAGTAGTATCGCCCGGACTAGAGGGAACATTCAGTACTTC. Translated: CASSIARTRGNIQYF.

This chain connects TRBV28 to TRBJ2-2; D is uncertain. The CDR3 covers 12 residues. Trimming took off 6 bases at V and 10 bases at J, with 12 bases between the two ends. Germline V gives CDR1 MDHEN, CDR2 SYDVKM. The CDR3 nucleotides are TGTGCCAGCAGAAAGACACCCAAGGAGCTGTTTTTT. Translated: CASRKTPKELFF.

This chain connects TRBV7-2 to TRBJ2-5; 7 bases fit TRBD2. The CDR3 has 15 amino acids. CDR1 is SGHTA and CDR2 is FQGNSA in the germline V gene. Trimming removed 0 bases from V and 5 bases from J; junction bases left unmatched: 6. Here the CDR3 reads CASSLAGAGVETQYF. DNA of the CDR3: TGTGCCAGCAGCTTAGCAGGGGCGGGAGTGGAGACCCAGTACTTC.

This rearrangement joins TRBV28 to TRBJ2-3; 14 nucleotides line up with TRBD2. V lost 5 bases, J lost 1 base, and 8 bases stayed unmatched. Germline lookup yields CDR1 MDHEN and CDR2 SYDVKM. This CDR3 region has 18 residues. As DNA, the CDR3 is TGTGCCAGCAGTCCCGGGACTAGCGGGAGAGTGGGCACAGATACGCAGTATTTT. Translation: CASSPGTSGRVGTDTQYF.

This chain uses TRBV7-9 with TRBJ1-5, with no clear D. V was clipped by 3 bases and J by 5 bases, with 8 bases between them. The CDR3 runs 13 residues. Germline-derived CDR1 and CDR2 are SEHNR and FQNEAQ (reference sequence). The CDR3 is CASSFAGDQPQHF. The CDR3 DNA is TGTGCCAGCAGCTTCGCCGGGGATCAGCCCCAGCATTTT.

This rearrangement joins TRBV28 to TRBJ2-5; 12 bases fit TRBD1. V shed 4 bases and J 5 bases; nucleotides not matched to a gene: 5. CDR1 and CDR2 from the germline V gene are MDHEN and SYDVKM. The CDR3 covers 15 residues. The CDR3 loop is CASSSGQGAPETQYF. The CDR3 bases are TGTGCCAGCAGTTCGGGACAGGGGGCCCCGGAGACCCAGTACTTC.

This rearrangement joins TRBV7-9 to TRBJ1-1, with D perhaps matching TRBD1 (5 bases). The V end lost 5 bases, the J end lost 4 bases, and 14 bases lay between the germline ends. The CDR3 length is 14 residues. CDR1 SEHNR and CDR2 FQNEAQ come from the germline V gene (reference sequence). CDR3 sequence: CASSPIFGGTEAFF. For the CDR3, the DNA is TGTGCCAGCAGCCCCATATTTGGGGGCACTGAAGCTTTCTTT.